This TCR beta chain comes out of a study of control samples from healthy donors and cancer patients. The method was immunoSEQ multiplex PCR; TCRdb's version includes in-frame clones alone and lacks a portion of them. The data hold approximately 120,000 clones, with more than 85% observed a single time. V shed 7 bases and J 3 bases; nucleotides not matched to a gene: 7. Germline V gene data show CDR1 as SQVTM and CDR2 as ANQGSEA. The CDR3 loop spans 16 amino acids. Sequencing was done on a sample of blood. The rearrangement links TRBV29-1 to TRBJ2-2, with 14 positions matching TRBD2. The receptor comes from a man younger than 30 in good health. Here the CDR3 reads CSGRTGLAGDTGELFF. CDR3 sequence (DNA): TGCAGCGGACGGACGGGACTAGCGGGAGACACCGGGGAGCTGTTTTTT.